A single sample gave rise to the 28 T cell receptor beta chains below, sequenced in a study of molecular identifiers for immune sequencing clone quantification. One entry per CDR3 protein, called by TCRdb with MiXCR from the PCR reads. This table has over 550,000 distinct CDR3 sequences, 25% appearing once. Material for sequencing was naive CD8+ T cells from blood, with Jurkat cell RNA spiked in. Subset indicated: FACS-sorted CD8+CD4-CCR7+CD45RA+ naive T cells. The receptors come from a human donor in good health. Some libraries in this study had Jurkat cell RNA spiked in.

This clonotype has a count of ten or more. The chain employs TRBV7-9 and TRBJ1-5; 8 bases are shared with TRBD1. Germline V lookup: CDR1 SEHNR, CDR2 FQNEAQ (reference sequence). This CDR3 region has 16 residues. The junction had 7 bases not matched to a gene; V was cut back by 1 base and J by 5 bases. The CDR3 nucleotides read TGTGCCAGCAGCTTAGTTGGGACAGGCTGGGATCAGCCCCAGCATTTT. Amino acids: CASSLVGTGWDQPQHF.

This clonotype came up many times. This chain connects TRBV18 to TRBJ2-3; 7 bases are a match to TRBD2. V dropped 5 bases and J dropped 0; count of bases not matched to a gene: 5. This CDR3 region has 15 residues. Looked up from germline, CDR1 is KGHSH and CDR2 is LQKENI. This chain's CDR3 is CASSAGTISTDTQYF. CDR3 bases: TGTGCCAGCTCAGCCGGGACTATCAGCACAGATACGCAGTATTTT.

The sample holds one count of this clonotype. A much larger clone lies a single base off, so this may be a read error. This chain's CDR3 is CASGEGGRGRETQYF. The DNA for the CDR3 is TGTGCCAGCGGTGAAGGGGGCAGGGGGCGAGAGACCCAGTACTTC. This sequence joins TRBV2 and TRBJ2-5, with 8 bases identical to TRBD1. The germline V gene has CDR1 SNHLY and CDR2 FYNNEI. This CDR3 is built from 15 residues.

This clonotype has only a few counts. The junction and the germline gene differ at one end; a read error may be behind it. The chain links TRBV5-1 to TRBJ2-7; 7 nucleotides align to TRBD2. Germline V gene data show CDR1 as SGHRS and CDR2 as YFSETQ. This CDR3 is built from 14 residues. The CDR3 sequence is CASSLGEGLGEQCF. The CDR3 DNA reads TGCGCCAGCAGCTTGGGGGAGGGGCTCGGCGAGCAGTGCTTC.

Comments on this clonotype: A clone one base away is much larger, so this may be a read error. The CDR3 does not close with the conserved phenylalanine or tryptophan, likely indicating a read error. The chain joins TRBV12-3 or TRBV12-4 to TRBJ2-3, with D perhaps matching TRBD2 (5 bases). The germline V and J ends were trimmed by 4 bases and 5 bases, with 10 bases remaining between them. The CDR3 has 13 amino acids. This CDR3 is CASSSLGVDTQYS. In nucleotides, the CDR3 is TGTGCCAGCAGTTCTCTCGGGGTAGATACGCAGTATTCT.

The V and J genes are TRBV20-1 and TRBJ1-4; TRBD1 might be the D (6 bases). CDR1 is DFQATT, CDR2 SNEGSKA, per germline (reference sequence). The CDR3 has 14 residues. Trimming shortened V by 6 bases and J by 2 bases, and 13 bases separated the two germline ends. Here the CDR3 DNA reads TGCAGTGCCCCCCGGGGGGCTACTAATGAAAAACTGTTTTTT. Its protein product is CSAPRGATNEKLFF.

The V and J genes are TRBV24-1 and TRBJ1-1; D gene uncertain. The CDR3 is 12 amino acids. V was cut by 2 bases and J by 7 bases, with 7 bases left in between. Germline CDR1 is KGHDR and CDR2 is SFDVKD. This chain's CDR3 is CATSDSLREAFF. The CDR3 DNA is TGTGCCACCAGTGATTCATTACGTGAAGCTTTCTTT.

There are a few counts of this clonotype. This sequence may be a read error, since a much larger clone differs from it by one base. The chain joins TRBV5-1 to TRBJ2-5, with D perhaps assigned TRBD1 or TRBD2 (6 bases each). The length of the CDR3 is 15 residues. Germline CDR1 and CDR2: SGHRS and YFSETQ. The chain's CDR3 is CASSQFPGEEEPQYF. CDR3 coding DNA: TGCGCCAGCAGCCAATTCCCAGGGGAGGAAGAGCCCCAGTACTTC.

The sample holds a few counts of this clonotype. The gene calls are TRBV7-9 and TRBJ1-3; D gene uncertain. The germline V gene encodes CDR1 SEHNR and CDR2 FQNEAQ (reference sequence). V shed 1 base and J shed 2 bases, with 18 bases lying between them. This CDR3 region has 18 residues. The CDR3 spells CASSLGYGSGDPGNTIYF. Here the CDR3 DNA reads TGTGCCAGCAGCTTAGGCTACGGTTCCGGCGATCCTGGAAACACCATATATTTT.

Regarding this clonotype: This may be a read error: a much more frequent sequence differs by one nucleotide. Without the conserved terminal phenylalanine or tryptophan, this CDR3 likely stems from a read error. The gene calls are TRBV20-1 and TRBJ2-7; TRBD2 matches 9 bases. V was pared by 4 bases and J by 2 bases, with 12 bases of the junction left unmatched. Germline V gene data show CDR1 as DFQATT and CDR2 as SNEGSKA (reference sequence). The CDR3 is 16 amino acids. Written as DNA, the CDR3 is TGCAGTGCTATGCGAAGGGCTAGCGGGGCAACCTACGAGCAGTACTTA. It specifies CSAMRRASGATYEQYL.

The chain combines TRBV2 with TRBJ1-1; 10 bases agree with TRBD1. V trimming: 0 bases; J trimming: 1 base; junction bases outside the gene matches: 8. The CDR3 has 18 amino acids. Germline V gene lookup returns CDR1 SNHLY and CDR2 FYNNEI. CDR3 sequence: CASSEAIWDRGRNTEAFF. CDR3 coding DNA: TGTGCCAGCAGTGAAGCGATCTGGGACAGGGGACGGAACACTGAAGCTTTCTTT.

This clonotype was counted only a few times. This chain links TRBV12-3 or TRBV12-4 with TRBJ1-1, with no clear D. V dropped 5 bases and J dropped 3 bases, with 10 bases sitting between them. CDR3 length: 13 residues. CDR3 DNA sequence: TGTGCCAGCAGTCTGACGACTTACACTGAAGCTTTCTTT. Translated, it gives CASSLTTYTEAFF.

Regarding this clonotype: A single base separates this from a much larger clone, so it may be a read error. The rearrangement links TRBV7-9 to TRBJ1-2; D remains unclear. The CDR3 loop spans 15 amino acids. Per germline, CDR1 SEHNR and CDR2 FQNEAQ (reference sequence). The CDR3 loop is CASSSIPPSPYAYTF. CDR3 DNA: TGTGCCAGCAGCTCGATCCCCCCATCACCCTATGCCTACACCTTC.

The sample holds a few counts of this clonotype. This chain links TRBV7-9 with TRBJ2-5, with a tentative D call TRBD2 (5 bases). Germline CDR1 and CDR2: SEHNR and FQNEAQ (reference sequence). Trimming took 1 base from V and 5 from J, leaving 8 bases between them. CDR3 length equals 13 residues. The CDR3 here is CASSLGGFETQYF. The CDR3, as DNA: TGTGCCAGCAGCTTAGGAGGGTTTGAGACCCAGTACTTC. The full variable domain, in which reference TRBV7-9 and TRBJ2-5 provide the parts outside the CDR3, is DTGVSQNPRHKITKRGQNVTFRCDPISEHNRLYWYRQTLGQGPEFLTYFQNEAQLEKSRLLSDRFSAERPKGSFSTLEIQRTEQGDSAMYLCASSLGGFETQYFGPGTRLLVL.

This sequence joins TRBV27 and TRBJ2-2; D uncertain. The CDR3 runs to 14 residues. Germline loops: CDR1 MNHEY, CDR2 SMNVEV (reference sequence). The V end was cut by 6 bases, the J end by 0 bases, with 8 bases between. For the CDR3, the DNA is TGTGCCAGCAGCCCTCACGCGAACACCGGGGAGCTGTTTTTT. Its protein product is CASSPHANTGELFF.

There are a few counts of this clonotype. The chain employs TRBV14 and TRBJ2-7; TRBD1 matches at 12 bases. In germline, CDR1 is SGHDN, CDR2 FVKESK. CDR3 length: 21 amino acids. Trimming cost V 4 bases and J 1 base; bases outside gene matches: 20. CDR3 residues: CASSRDRDRGRGADFSYEQYF. In DNA, the CDR3 is TGTGCCAGCAGCCGGGACCGGGACAGGGGGCGTGGAGCGGACTTTTCCTACGAGCAGTACTTC.

The chain recombines TRBV19 with TRBJ2-7, with D perhaps TRBD1 or TRBD2 (6 bases each). The CDR3 runs to 15 residues. Per the germline V gene, CDR1 is LNHDA and CDR2 is SQIVND (reference sequence). V was clipped by 0 bases and J by 7 bases, with 16 bases between them. CDR3 DNA: TGTGCCAGTAGTATAGATTCAATGGACAGCGGGGAGCAGTACTTC. It translates to CASSIDSMDSGEQYF.

This clonotype was counted many times. The chain combines TRBV4-1 with TRBJ1-5; D is ambiguous. The germline V gene encodes CDR1 MGHRA and CDR2 YSYEKL. V lost 6 bases to trimming and J lost 0 bases, with 9 bases between them. The CDR3 extends over 14 amino acids. CDR3 amino acids: CASSSESSNQPQHF. CDR3 DNA sequence: TGCGCCAGCAGTTCGGAGTCTAGCAATCAGCCCCAGCATTTT.

The chain employs TRBV6-2 or TRBV6-3 and TRBJ1-1, with D possibly being TRBD1 (6 bases). The CDR3 has 12 residues. V lost 10 bases to trimming and J lost 8 bases, with 17 bases between them. Germline CDR1 and CDR2: MNHEY and SVGEGT. CDR3 sequence: CANRPDRMEAFF. The CDR3 coding sequence is TGTGCCAACAGACCCGACAGGATGGAAGCTTTCTTT.

The chain uses TRBV10-3 and TRBJ2-3, with 11 bases matching TRBD2. The CDR3 extends over 18 amino acids. Per the germline V gene, CDR1 is ENHRY and CDR2 is SYGVKD. After removal of 7 bases from V and 2 bases from J, the junction contained 14 bases not matched to a gene. The CDR3 sequence: CAIKAASGRWPTTDTQYF. In nucleotides, the CDR3 is TGTGCCATCAAAGCGGCTAGCGGGAGGTGGCCGACCACAGATACGCAGTATTTT.

This clonotype was observed a handful of times. The chain carries TRBV4-1 and TRBJ1-2, with D unresolved. This CDR3 spans 19 amino acids. CDR1 MGHRA and CDR2 YSYEKL come from the germline V gene. Trimming shortened V by 3 bases and J by 6 bases, and 29 bases separated the two germline ends. In nucleotides, the CDR3 is TGCGCCAGCAGCCACGACTCGACAACGTGGGATTCTTTGGACCATGGCTACACCTTC. It specifies CASSHDSTTWDSLDHGYTF.

The V gene is TRBV5-6, the J gene TRBJ2-7; tentatively, D is TRBD1 (5 bases). This CDR3 contains 17 residues. V lost 1 base, J lost 2 bases, and 19 bases lay in between. From germline, CDR1 is SGHDT and CDR2 YYEEEE. The CDR3 reads CASSLWGPHRKAYEQYF. In nucleotides, the CDR3 is TGTGCCAGCAGCTTGTGGGGCCCACATCGAAAAGCCTACGAGCAGTACTTC. The whole variable domain, remainder taken from reference TRBV5-6 and TRBJ2-7, is DAGVTQSPTHLIKTRGQQVTLRCSPKSGHDTVSWYQQALGQGPQFIFQYYEEEERQRGNFPDRFSGHQFPNYSSELNVNALLLGDSALYLCASSLWGPHRKAYEQYFGPGTRLTVT.

The chain has TRBV4-3 and TRBJ1-5, with unresolved D. CDR1 and CDR2 (germline): LGHNA, YSLEER. V dropped 0 bases and J dropped 5 bases, with 14 bases sitting between them. This CDR3 is built from 16 residues. The CDR3: CASSQDYRQPYQPQHF. The CDR3 DNA is TGCGCCAGCAGCCAAGATTATCGTCAGCCTTATCAGCCCCAGCATTTT.

This clonotype was counted between two and nine times. In nucleotides, the CDR3 is TGTGCCAGCAGCCCCCCGCCGGAGGGCGAGGCGAAGCAGTTCTTC. Amino acids: CASSPPPEGEAKQFF. The chain employs TRBV9 and TRBJ2-1, with TRBD2 as a possible D gene (6 bases). The ends were cut back, 4 bases at V and 11 bases at J, with 22 bases in the middle. Germline V CDR1 and CDR2: SGDLS, YYNGEE. The CDR3 runs 15 residues.

This clonotype was observed at least ten times. The V and J genes are TRBV20-1 and TRBJ2-5; D possibly corresponds to TRBD2 (5 bases). CDR1 is DFQATT and CDR2 is SNEGSKA in the germline V gene (reference sequence). The CDR3 runs 16 residues. V gave up 2 bases and J gave up 1 base, with 17 bases separating them. The CDR3 loop reads CSARLEGFSPQETQYF. CDR3 in DNA: TGCAGTGCTAGACTCGAGGGCTTTTCCCCCCAAGAGACCCAGTACTTC.

Ten or more counts support this clonotype. The chain is built from TRBV4-1 and TRBJ1-5; D gene unclear. Looked up from germline, CDR1 is MGHRA and CDR2 is YSYEKL. This CDR3 comprises 16 residues. V lost 0 bases, J lost 0 bases, and 9 bases lay in between. Here the CDR3 DNA reads TGCGCCAGCAGCCAAGATTTCCCCGATAGCAATCAGCCCCAGCATTTT. This encodes CASSQDFPDSNQPQHF.

A few counts support this clonotype. The chain employs TRBV12-5 and TRBJ2-2, with 8 bases fitting TRBD1. Germline V lookup: CDR1 LGHNT, CDR2 FRNRAP. Trimming took 2 bases from V and 2 from J; bases not matched to a gene: 7. The CDR3 consists of 17 residues. CDR3 nucleotide sequence: TGTGCTAGTGGTTTGAATATCGGACAGGGTAACACCGGGGAGCTGTTTTTT. Translating gives CASGLNIGQGNTGELFF.

In its sample, this clonotype was seen many times. The chain has TRBV6-5 and TRBJ2-2; TRBD2 matches at 7 bases. The V segment lost 2 bases and the J segment 6 bases; nucleotides outside the gene matches: 3. The CDR3 spans 14 residues. Germline V gives CDR1 MNHEY, CDR2 SVGAGI. Written as DNA, the CDR3 is TGTGCCAGCAGTTACGTAGCGGGTGCCGGGGAGCTGTTTTTT. The encoded protein is CASSYVAGAGELFF.